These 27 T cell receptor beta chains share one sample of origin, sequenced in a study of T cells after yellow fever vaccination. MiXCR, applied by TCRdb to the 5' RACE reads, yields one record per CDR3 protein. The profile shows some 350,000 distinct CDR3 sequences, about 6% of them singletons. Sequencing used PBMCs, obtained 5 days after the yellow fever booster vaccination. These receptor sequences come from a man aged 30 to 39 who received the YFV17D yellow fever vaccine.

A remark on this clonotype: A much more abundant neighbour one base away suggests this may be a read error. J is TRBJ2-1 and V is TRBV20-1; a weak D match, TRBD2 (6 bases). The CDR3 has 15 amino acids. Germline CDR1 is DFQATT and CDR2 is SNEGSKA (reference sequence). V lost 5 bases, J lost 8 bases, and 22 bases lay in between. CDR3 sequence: CSAQAAGTPQDEQFF. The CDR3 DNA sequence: TGCAGTGCTCAGGCGGCCGGGACTCCTCAGGATGAGCAGTTCTTC.

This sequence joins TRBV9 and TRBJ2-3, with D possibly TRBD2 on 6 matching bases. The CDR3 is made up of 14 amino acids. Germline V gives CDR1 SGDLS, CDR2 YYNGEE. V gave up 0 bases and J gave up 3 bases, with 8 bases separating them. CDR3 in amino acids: CASSVVGRTDTQYF. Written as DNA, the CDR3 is TGTGCCAGCAGCGTAGTCGGGAGAACAGATACGCAGTATTTT.

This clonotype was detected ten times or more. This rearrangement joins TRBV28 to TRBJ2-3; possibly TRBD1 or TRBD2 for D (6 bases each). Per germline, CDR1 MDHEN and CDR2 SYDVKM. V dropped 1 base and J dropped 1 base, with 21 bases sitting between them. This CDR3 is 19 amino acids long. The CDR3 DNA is TGTGCCAGCAGTTTATTTGGGCGTGTCGGGGGCTTAGGCACAGATACGCAGTATTTT. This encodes CASSLFGRVGGLGTDTQYF.

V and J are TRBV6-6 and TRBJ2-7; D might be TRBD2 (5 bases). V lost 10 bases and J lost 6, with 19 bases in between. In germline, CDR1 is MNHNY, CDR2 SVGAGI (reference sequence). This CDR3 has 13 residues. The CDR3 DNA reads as TGTGCCACAGCGAGCGGTGGCCTCCCCGAGCAGTACTTC. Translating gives CATASGGLPEQYF.

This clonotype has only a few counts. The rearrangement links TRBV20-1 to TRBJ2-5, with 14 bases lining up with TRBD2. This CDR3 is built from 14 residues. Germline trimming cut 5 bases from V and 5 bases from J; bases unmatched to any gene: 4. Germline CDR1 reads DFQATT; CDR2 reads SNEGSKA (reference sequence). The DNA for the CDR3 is TGCAGTGCTCCGACTAGCGGGAGGGGTGAGACCCAGTACTTC. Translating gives CSAPTSGRGETQYF.

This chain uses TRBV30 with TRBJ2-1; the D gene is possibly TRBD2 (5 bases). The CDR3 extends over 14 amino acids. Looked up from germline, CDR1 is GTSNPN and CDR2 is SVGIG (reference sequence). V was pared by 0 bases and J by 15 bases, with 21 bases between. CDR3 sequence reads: CAWSVSRAVPEGFF. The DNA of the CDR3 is TGTGCCTGGAGTGTATCGAGGGCCGTCCCCGAAGGGTTCTTC.

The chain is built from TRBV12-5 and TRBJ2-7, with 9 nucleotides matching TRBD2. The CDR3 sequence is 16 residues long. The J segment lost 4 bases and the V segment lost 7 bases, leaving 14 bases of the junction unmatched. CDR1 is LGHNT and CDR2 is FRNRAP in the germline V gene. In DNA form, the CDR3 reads TGTGCTAGTGAATCCCCCCGCGGGAGGGGTAGATACGAGCAGTACTTC. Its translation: CASESPRGRGRYEQYF.

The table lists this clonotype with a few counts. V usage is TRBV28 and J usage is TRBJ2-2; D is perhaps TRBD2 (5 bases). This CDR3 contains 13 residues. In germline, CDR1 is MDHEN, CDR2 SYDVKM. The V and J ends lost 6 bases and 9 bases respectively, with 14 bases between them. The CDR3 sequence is CASRSYLAWELFF. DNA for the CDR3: TGTGCCAGCAGGTCGTATCTAGCCTGGGAGCTGTTTTTT.

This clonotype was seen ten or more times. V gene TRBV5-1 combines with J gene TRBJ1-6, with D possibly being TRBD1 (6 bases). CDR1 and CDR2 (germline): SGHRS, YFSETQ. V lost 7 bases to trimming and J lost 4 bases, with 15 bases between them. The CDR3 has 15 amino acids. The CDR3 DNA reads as TGCGCCAGCCGAGAAAGGGGGGAGTATAATTCACCCCTCCACTTT. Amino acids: CASRERGEYNSPLHF. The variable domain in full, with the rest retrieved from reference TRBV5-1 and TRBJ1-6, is KAGVTQTPRYLIKTRGQQVTLSCSPISGHRSVSWYQQTPGQGLQFLFEYFSETQRNKGNFPGRFSGRQFSNSRSEMNVSTLELGDSALYLCASRERGEYNSPLHFGNGTRLTVT.

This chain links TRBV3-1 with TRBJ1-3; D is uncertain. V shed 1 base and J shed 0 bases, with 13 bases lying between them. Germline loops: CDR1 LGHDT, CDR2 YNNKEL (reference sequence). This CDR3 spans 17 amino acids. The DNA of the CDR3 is TGTGCCAGCAGCCAAGCCAGCGTCGAGGCCTCTGGAAACACCATATATTTT. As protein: CASSQASVEASGNTIYF.

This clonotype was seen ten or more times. The CDR3 sequence: CASSDTDTYEQYF. In DNA form, the CDR3 reads TGCGCCAGCAGTGACACCGACACCTACGAGCAGTACTTC. The gene calls are TRBV10-2 and TRBJ2-7; D is unclear. V was shortened by 3 bases and J by 2 bases, with 8 bases between the two germline ends. The CDR3 loop spans 13 amino acids. Germline CDR1 WSHSY, CDR2 SAAADI.

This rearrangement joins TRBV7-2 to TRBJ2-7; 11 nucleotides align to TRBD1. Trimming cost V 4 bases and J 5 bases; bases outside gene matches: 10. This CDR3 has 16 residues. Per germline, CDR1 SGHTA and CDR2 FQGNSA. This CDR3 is CASSSLNLDRGHEQYF. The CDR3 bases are TGTGCCAGCAGCTCACTTAATCTGGACAGGGGGCACGAGCAGTACTTC.

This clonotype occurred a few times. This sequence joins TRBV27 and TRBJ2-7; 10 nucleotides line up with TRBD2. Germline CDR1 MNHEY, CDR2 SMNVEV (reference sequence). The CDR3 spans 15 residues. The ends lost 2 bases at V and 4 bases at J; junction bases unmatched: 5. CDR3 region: CASSLKAGGPYEQYF. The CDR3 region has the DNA TGTGCCAGCAGTTTAAAAGCGGGAGGGCCTTACGAGCAGTACTTC.

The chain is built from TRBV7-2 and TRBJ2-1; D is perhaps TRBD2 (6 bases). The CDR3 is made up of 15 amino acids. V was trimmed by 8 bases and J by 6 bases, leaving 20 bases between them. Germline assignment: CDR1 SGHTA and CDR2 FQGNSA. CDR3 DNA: TGTGCCAGCTTCCTGGGGGGTGGGAGAACCAATGAGCAGTTCTTC. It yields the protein CASFLGGGRTNEQFF.

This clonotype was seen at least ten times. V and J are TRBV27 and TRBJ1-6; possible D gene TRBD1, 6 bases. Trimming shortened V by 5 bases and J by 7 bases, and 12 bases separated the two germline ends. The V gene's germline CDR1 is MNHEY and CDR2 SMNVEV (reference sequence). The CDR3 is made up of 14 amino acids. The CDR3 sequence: CASSIIGTNSPLHF. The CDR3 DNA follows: TGTGCCAGCAGTATTATCGGGACAAATTCACCCCTCCACTTT.

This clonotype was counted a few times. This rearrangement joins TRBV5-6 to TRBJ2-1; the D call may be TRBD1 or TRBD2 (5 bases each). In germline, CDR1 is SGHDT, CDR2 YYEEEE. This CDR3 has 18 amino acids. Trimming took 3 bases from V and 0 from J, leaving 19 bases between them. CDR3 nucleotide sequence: TGTGCCAGCAGCTCGGGGCACTCCAAGCCGAGCTCCTACAATGAGCAGTTCTTC. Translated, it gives CASSSGHSKPSSYNEQFF.

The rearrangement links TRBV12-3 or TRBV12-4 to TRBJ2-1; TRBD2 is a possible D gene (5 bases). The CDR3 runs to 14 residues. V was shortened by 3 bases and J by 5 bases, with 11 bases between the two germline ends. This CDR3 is CASSFPGRDNEQFF. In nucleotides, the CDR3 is TGTGCCAGCAGTTTCCCGGGAAGGGACAATGAGCAGTTCTTC.

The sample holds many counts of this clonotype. CDR3 sequence (DNA): TGTGCCAGCAGCTTGTGGACAAACCGACTGAATGAGCAGTTCTTC. It codes for CASSLWTNRLNEQFF. The chain combines TRBV7-2 with TRBJ2-1, with D tentatively TRBD1 (5 bases). The germline CDR1 and CDR2 sequences are SGHTA and FQGNSA. The V and J ends lost 3 bases and 7 bases respectively, with 16 bases between them. CDR3 length: 15 amino acids.

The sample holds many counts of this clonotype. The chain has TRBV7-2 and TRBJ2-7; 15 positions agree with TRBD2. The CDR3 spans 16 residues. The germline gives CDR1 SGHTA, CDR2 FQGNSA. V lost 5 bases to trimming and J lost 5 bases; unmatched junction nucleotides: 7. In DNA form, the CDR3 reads TGTGCCAGCAGCCCTGGGACTAGCGGGAGGAGAAACGAGCAGTACTTC. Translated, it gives CASSPGTSGRRNEQYF.

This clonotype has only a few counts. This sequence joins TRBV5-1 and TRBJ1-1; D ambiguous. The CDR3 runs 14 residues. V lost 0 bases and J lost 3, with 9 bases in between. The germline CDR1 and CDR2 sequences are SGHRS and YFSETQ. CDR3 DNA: TGCGCCAGCAGCTTGGCAGGTTTTGACACTGAAGCTTTCTTT. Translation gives CASSLAGFDTEAFF.

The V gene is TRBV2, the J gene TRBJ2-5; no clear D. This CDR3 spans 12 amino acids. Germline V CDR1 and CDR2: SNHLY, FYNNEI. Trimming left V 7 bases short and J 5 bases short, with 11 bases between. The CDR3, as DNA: TGTGCCAGCACCACCTCCGGGGAGACCCAGTACTTC. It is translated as CASTTSGETQYF.

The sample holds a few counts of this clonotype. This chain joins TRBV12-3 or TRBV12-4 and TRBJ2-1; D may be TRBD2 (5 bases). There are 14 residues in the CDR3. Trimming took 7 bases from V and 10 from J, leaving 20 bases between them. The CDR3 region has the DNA TGTGCCAGCATCCTAAACGGCCCCACGGGGGAGCAGTTCTTC. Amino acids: CASILNGPTGEQFF.

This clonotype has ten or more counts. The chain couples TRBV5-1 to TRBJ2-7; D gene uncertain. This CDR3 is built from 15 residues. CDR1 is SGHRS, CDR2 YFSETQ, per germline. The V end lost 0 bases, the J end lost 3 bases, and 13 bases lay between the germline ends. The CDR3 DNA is TGCGCCAGCAGCTTGGATTCCAGTCCCTTCTACGAGCAGTACTTC. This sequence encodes CASSLDSSPFYEQYF. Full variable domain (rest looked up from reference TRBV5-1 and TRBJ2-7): KAGVTQTPRYLIKTRGQQVTLSCSPISGHRSVSWYQQTPGQGLQFLFEYFSETQRNKGNFPGRFSGRQFSNSRSEMNVSTLELGDSALYLCASSLDSSPFYEQYFGPGTRLTVT.

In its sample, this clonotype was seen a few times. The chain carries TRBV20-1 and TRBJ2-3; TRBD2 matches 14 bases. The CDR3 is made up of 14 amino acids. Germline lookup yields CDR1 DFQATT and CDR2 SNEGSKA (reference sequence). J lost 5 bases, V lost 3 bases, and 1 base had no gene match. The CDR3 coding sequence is TGCAGTGCTAGGGGACTAGCGGGGGTAGATACGCAGTATTTT. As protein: CSARGLAGVDTQYF.

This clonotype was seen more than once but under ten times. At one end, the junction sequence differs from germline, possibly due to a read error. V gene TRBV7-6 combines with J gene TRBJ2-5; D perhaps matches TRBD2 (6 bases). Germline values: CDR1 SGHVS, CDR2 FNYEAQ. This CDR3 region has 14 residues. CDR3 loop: CARSFVGSQETQYF. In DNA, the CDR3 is TGTGCCAGAAGCTTCGTCGGGAGCCAAGAGACCCAGTACTTC.

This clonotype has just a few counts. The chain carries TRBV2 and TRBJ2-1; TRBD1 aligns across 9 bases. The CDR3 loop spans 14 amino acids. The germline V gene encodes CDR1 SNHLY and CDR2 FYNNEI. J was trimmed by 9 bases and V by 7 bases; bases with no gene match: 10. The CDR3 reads CASNPGTGYLEQFF. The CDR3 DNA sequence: TGTGCCAGCAACCCGGGGACAGGGTATCTTGAGCAGTTCTTC.

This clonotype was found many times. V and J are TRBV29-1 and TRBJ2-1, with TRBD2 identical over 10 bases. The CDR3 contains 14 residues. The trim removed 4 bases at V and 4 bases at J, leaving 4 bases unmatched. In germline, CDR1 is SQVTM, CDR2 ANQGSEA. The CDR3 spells CSVAASGSYNEQFF. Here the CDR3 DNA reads TGCAGCGTTGCGGCTAGCGGGAGTTACAATGAGCAGTTCTTC.